Presented here are 11 T cell receptor beta chains from one specimen sequenced in a study of radiotherapy plus CTLA-4 blockade in lung cancer. Produced via immunoSEQ multiplex PCR; TCRdb's table is partial and in-frame only. This table has 80,000 or so clones, around 78% appearing once. The starting material was peripheral blood, obtained from a patient treated with radiotherapy plus ipilimumab. These receptors all stem from a human donor with non-small cell lung cancer who had a partial response to radiotherapy plus ipilimumab. Some clones in this sample may be carry-over from other donors' samples.

The CDR3 is CASGWGQVWETQYF. The CDR3 DNA is TGTGCTAGTGGTTGGGGGCAGGTTTGGGAGACCCAGTACTTC. The gene calls are TRBV12-5 and TRBJ2-5; possibly TRBD1 for D (6 bases). Trimming left V 4 bases short and J 5 bases short, with 14 bases between. Germline CDR1 and CDR2: LGHNT and FRNRAP. The CDR3 length is 14 residues.

The genes are TRBV27 and TRBJ2-2, with D tentatively TRBD2 (5 bases). The CDR3 consists of 14 residues. Trimming left V 0 bases short and J 5 bases short, with 7 bases between. The germline gives CDR1 MNHEY, CDR2 SMNVEV (reference sequence). This CDR3 is CASSLSGVTGELFF. CDR3 bases: TGTGCCAGCAGTTTATCCGGGGTGACCGGGGAGCTGTTTTTT.

This clone was counted a few times. This chain connects TRBV11-1 to TRBJ1-2, with D perhaps TRBD1 (6 bases). This CDR3 comprises 14 residues. Germline-derived CDR1 and CDR2 are SGHAT and FQDESV (reference sequence). V was shortened by 5 bases and J by 4 bases, with 14 bases between the two germline ends. The CDR3 protein is CASSQETGPYGYTF. In nucleotides, the CDR3 is TGTGCCAGCAGCCAAGAGACAGGACCCTATGGCTACACCTTC.

The CDR3 nucleotides read TGCGCCAGCAGCAGAGGGCAGAACTATGGCTACACCTTC. Protein: CASSRGQNYGYTF. This chain uses TRBV5-1 with TRBJ1-2; the D is unclear. Trimming cost V 4 bases and J 2 bases, with 9 bases left between them. In germline, CDR1 is SGHRS, CDR2 YFSETQ. The CDR3 spans 13 residues.

The chain combines TRBV4-1 with TRBJ2-1; 8 bases are shared with TRBD2. The V gene's germline CDR1 is MGHRA and CDR2 YSYEKL. With V trimmed by 3 bases and J by 2 bases, 15 bases remained unmatched. The CDR3 totals 19 residues. This CDR3 reads CASSHPPGGARRTYNEQFF. The DNA for the CDR3 is TGCGCCAGCAGCCACCCCCCGGGGGGGGCCCGCAGAACCTACAATGAGCAGTTCTTC.

The chain combines TRBV6-1 with TRBJ1-2; 8 bases fit TRBD1. The CDR3 sequence is 14 residues long. Trimming removed 5 bases from V and 4 bases from J; junction bases left unmatched: 6. CDR1 and CDR2 from the germline V gene are MNHNS and SASEGT. The CDR3 DNA sequence: TGTGCCAGCAGTACCGACAGGGGAAGCTATGGCTACACCTTC. Amino acid sequence: CASSTDRGSYGYTF.

This sequence joins TRBV29-1 and TRBJ1-1; tentative D call: TRBD1 (5 bases). The CDR3 runs to 12 residues. Germline V gene sequence: CDR1 SQVTM, CDR2 ANQGSEA. Trimming pared 7 bases from V and 6 bases from J, leaving 15 bases between. The chain's CDR3 is CSAQGVKAEAFF. CDR3 nucleotides: TGCAGCGCCCAAGGGGTAAAGGCTGAAGCTTTCTTT. The complete variable domain, with remaining parts taken from reference TRBV29-1 and TRBJ1-1, reads SAVISQKPSRDICQRGTSLTIQCQVDSQVTMMFWYRQQPGQSLTLIATANQGSEATYESGFVIDKFPISRPNLTFSTLTVSNMSPEDSSIYLCSAQGVKAEAFFGQGTRLTVV.

This rearrangement joins TRBV6-1 to TRBJ2-1, with 10 positions matching TRBD2. The CDR3 loop spans 15 amino acids. V shed 8 bases, J shed 3 bases, and the junction held 7 bases outside the gene matches. CDR1 and CDR2 (germline): MNHNS, SASEGT. CDR3 coding DNA: TGTGCCAGCCTAGCAAGGACTAGCGGCTACAATGAGCAGTTCTTC. Translated, it gives CASLARTSGYNEQFF.

The V and J genes are TRBV14 and TRBJ1-2; 11 nucleotides match TRBD1. Germline values: CDR1 SGHDN, CDR2 FVKESK. J lost 5 bases, V lost 4 bases, and 6 bases had no gene match. The CDR3 is 15 residues long. CDR3 sequence: CASSRGTGGFYGYTF. The CDR3 region has the DNA TGTGCCAGCAGCCGCGGGACAGGGGGGTTTTATGGCTACACCTTC. The full variable domain, its missing parts supplied by reference TRBV14 and TRBJ1-2, is EAGVTQFPSHSVIEKGQTVTLRCDPISGHDNLYWYRRVMGKEIKFLLHFVKESKQDESGMPNNRFLAERTGGTYSTLKVQPAELEDSGVYFCASSRGTGGFYGYTFGSGTRLTVV.

The CDR3 DNA is TGTGCCACCTACGCCCGGGAGTACGGCAATGAGCAGTTCTTC. It codes for CATYAREYGNEQFF. The chain links TRBV6-1 to TRBJ2-1, with D possibly TRBD2 on 6 matching bases. This CDR3 region has 14 residues. Between the trimmed V and J ends, which lost 10 bases and 6 bases, there was a span of 19 bases. The germline V gene encodes CDR1 MNHNS and CDR2 SASEGT.

Notes on this clone: One end of the junction varies from germline; a read error may be responsible. The chain employs TRBV15 and TRBJ1-1; TRBD1 aligns across 7 bases. The germline V gene encodes CDR1 LNHNV and CDR2 YYDKDF (reference sequence). The CDR3 covers 13 residues. The CDR3 DNA is TGTACCACCAGCAGAGATAGGGGGCCTGAAGCTTTCTTT. It is translated as CTTSRDRGPEAFF.